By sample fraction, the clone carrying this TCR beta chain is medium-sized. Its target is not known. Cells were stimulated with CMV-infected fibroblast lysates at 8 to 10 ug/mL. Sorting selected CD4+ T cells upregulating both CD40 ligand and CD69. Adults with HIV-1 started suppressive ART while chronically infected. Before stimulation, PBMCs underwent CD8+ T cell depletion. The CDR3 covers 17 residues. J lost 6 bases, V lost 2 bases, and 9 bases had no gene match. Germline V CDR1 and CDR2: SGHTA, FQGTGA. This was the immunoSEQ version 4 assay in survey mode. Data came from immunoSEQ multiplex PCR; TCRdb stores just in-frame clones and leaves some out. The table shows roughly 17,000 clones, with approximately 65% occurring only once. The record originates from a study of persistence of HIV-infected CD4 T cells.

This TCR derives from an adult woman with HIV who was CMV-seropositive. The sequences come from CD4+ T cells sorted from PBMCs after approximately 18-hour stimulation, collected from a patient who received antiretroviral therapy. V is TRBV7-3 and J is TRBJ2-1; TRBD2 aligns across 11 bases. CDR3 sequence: CASSLGRLAGGLNEQFF. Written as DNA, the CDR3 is TGTGCCAGCAGCTTAGGGCGGCTAGCGGGGGGACTCAATGAGCAGTTCTTC.